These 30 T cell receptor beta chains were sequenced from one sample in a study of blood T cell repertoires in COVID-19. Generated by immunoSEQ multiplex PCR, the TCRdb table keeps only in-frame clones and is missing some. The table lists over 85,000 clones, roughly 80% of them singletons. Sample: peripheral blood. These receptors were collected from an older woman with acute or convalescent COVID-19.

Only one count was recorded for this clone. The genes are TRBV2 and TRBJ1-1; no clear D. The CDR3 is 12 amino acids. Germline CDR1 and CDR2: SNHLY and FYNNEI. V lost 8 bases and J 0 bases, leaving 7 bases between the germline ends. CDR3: CASLKLNTEAFF. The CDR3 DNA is TGTGCCAGCCTAAAGCTGAACACTGAAGCTTTCTTT.

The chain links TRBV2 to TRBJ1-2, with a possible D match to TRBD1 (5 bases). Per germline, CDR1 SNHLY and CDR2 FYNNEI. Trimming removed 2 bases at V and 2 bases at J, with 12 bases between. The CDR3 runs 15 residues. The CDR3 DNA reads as TGTGCCAGCAGTGAAAACCAGGGCTTAAACTATGGCTACACCTTC. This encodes CASSENQGLNYGYTF. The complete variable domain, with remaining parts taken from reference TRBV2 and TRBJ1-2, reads EPEVTQTPSHQVTQMGQEVILRCVPISNHLYFYWYRQILGQKVEFLVSFYNNEISEKSEIFDDQFSVERPDGSNFTLKIRSTKLEDSAMYFCASSENQGLNYGYTFGSGTRLTVV.

CDR3 amino acids: CASSPRYAKKETQYF. DNA of the CDR3: TGTGCCAGCAGCCCCCGGTACGCCAAAAAAGAGACCCAGTACTTC. The V and J genes are TRBV11-3 and TRBJ2-5; no definite D call. Looked up from germline, CDR1 is SGHNT and CDR2 is YENEEA. With 5 bases removed from V and 3 bases from J, the gap between germline ends came to 16 bases. The CDR3 is made up of 15 amino acids.

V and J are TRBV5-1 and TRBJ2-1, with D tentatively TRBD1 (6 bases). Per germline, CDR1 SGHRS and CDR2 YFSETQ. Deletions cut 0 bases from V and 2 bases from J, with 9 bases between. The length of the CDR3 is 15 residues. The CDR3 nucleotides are TGCGCCAGCAGCTTGGGAGGGACAACCTACAATGAGCAGTTCTTC. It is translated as CASSLGGTTYNEQFF.

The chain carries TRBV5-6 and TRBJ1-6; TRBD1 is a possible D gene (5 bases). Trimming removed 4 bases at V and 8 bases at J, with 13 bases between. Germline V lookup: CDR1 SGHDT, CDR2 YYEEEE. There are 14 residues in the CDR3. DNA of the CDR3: TGTGCCAGCAGCCCCCGGGACTTAGATTCACCCCTCCACTTT. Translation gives CASSPRDLDSPLHF. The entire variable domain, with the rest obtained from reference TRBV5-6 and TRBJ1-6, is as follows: DAGVTQSPTHLIKTRGQQVTLRCSPKSGHDTVSWYQQALGQGPQFIFQYYEEEERQRGNFPDRFSGHQFPNYSSELNVNALLLGDSALYLCASSPRDLDSPLHFGNGTRLTVT.

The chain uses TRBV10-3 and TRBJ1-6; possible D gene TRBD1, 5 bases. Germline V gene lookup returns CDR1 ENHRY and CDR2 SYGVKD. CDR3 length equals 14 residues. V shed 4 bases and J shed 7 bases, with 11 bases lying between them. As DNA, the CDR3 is TGTGCCATCAGTGGTCCAGGGAAAAATTCACCCCTCCACTTT. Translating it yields CAISGPGKNSPLHF.

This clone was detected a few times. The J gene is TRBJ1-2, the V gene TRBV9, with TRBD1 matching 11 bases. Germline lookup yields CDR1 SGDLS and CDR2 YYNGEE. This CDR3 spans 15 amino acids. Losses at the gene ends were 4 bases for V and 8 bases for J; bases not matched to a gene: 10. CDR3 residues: CASSSRDRGTLGYTF. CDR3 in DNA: TGTGCCAGCAGCTCCCGGGACAGGGGGACTCTCGGCTACACCTTC.

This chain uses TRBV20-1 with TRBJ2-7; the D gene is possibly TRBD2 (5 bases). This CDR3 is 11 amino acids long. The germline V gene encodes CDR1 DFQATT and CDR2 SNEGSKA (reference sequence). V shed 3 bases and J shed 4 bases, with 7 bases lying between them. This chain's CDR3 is CSARGVYEQYF. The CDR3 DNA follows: TGCAGTGCTAGGGGAGTTTACGAGCAGTACTTC.

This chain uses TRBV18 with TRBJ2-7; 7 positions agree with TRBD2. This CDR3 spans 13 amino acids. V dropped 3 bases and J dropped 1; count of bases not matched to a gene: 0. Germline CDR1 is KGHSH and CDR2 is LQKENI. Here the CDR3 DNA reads TGTGCCAGCTCACCGGGACTATCCTACGAGCAGTACTTC. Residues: CASSPGLSYEQYF.

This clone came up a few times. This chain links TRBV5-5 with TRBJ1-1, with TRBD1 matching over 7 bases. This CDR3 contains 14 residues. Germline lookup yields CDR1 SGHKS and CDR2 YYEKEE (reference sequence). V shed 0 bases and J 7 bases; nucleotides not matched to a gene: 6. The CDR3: CASSLVLTGDEAFF. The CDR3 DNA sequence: TGTGCCAGCAGCTTGGTATTAACAGGGGATGAAGCTTTCTTT.

CDR3 protein: CASSLPDSTYEQYF. DNA for the CDR3: TGTGCCAGCAGTTTACCTGACAGTACCTACGAGCAGTACTTC. The chain joins TRBV6-5 to TRBJ2-7; the D gene is possibly TRBD1 (5 bases). V was clipped by 4 bases and J by 2 bases, with 12 bases between them. The CDR3 is 14 amino acids. Per the germline V gene, CDR1 is MNHEY and CDR2 is SVGAGI.

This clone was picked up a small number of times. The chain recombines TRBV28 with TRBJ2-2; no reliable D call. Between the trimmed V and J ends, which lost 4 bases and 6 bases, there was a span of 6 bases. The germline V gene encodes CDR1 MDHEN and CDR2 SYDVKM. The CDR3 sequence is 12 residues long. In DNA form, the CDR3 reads TGTGCCAGCAGTTCAGGTGCCGGGGAGCTGTTTTTT. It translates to CASSSGAGELFF.

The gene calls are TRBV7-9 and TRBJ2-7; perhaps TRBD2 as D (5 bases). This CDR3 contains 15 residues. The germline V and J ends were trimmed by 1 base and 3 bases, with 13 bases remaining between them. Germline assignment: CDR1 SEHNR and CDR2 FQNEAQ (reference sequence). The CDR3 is CASSLGEGRDYEQYF. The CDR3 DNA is TGTGCCAGCAGCTTAGGGGAAGGGAGAGACTACGAGCAGTACTTC.

The CDR3 region has the DNA TGTGCCAGTAAGGGGGTGCGACCCAATGAGCAGTTCTTC. This codes for CASKGVRPNEQFF. The rearrangement links TRBV19 to TRBJ2-1; D perhaps matches TRBD1 (6 bases). The germline CDR1 and CDR2 sequences are LNHDA and SQIVND (reference sequence). The V and J ends lost 7 bases and 6 bases respectively, with 13 bases between them. The CDR3 is 13 amino acids. The full variable domain, rest sourced from reference TRBV19 and TRBJ2-1, is DGGITQSPKYLFRKEGQNVTLSCEQNLNHDAMYWYRQDPGQGLRLIYYSQIVNDFQKGDIAEGYSVSREKKESFPLTVTSAQKNPTAFYLCASKGVRPNEQFFGPGTRLTVL.

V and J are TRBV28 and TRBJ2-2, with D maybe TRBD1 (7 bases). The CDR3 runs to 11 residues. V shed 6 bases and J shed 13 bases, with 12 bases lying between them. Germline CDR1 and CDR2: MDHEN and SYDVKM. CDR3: CASSDREALFF. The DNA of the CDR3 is TGTGCCAGCAGCGACAGGGAGGCGCTGTTTTTT.

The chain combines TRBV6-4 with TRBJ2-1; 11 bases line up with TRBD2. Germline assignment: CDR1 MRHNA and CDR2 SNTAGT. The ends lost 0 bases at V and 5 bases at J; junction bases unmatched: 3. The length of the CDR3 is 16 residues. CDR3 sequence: CASSDSASGGHNEQFF. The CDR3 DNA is TGTGCCAGCAGTGACTCCGCTAGCGGGGGGCACAATGAGCAGTTCTTC.

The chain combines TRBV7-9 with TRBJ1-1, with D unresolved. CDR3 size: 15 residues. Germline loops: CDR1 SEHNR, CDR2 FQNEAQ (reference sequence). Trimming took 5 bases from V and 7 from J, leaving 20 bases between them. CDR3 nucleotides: TGTGCCAGCAGCCGACCGTTGCAACGGGGAGGTGAAGCTTTCTTT. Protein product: CASSRPLQRGGEAFF.

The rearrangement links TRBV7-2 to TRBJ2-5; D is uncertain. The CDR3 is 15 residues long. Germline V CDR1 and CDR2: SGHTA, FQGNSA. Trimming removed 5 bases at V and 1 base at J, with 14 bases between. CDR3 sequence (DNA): TGTGCCAGCAGCATACCCCTAGGAACCCAAGAGACCCAGTACTTC. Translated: CASSIPLGTQETQYF.

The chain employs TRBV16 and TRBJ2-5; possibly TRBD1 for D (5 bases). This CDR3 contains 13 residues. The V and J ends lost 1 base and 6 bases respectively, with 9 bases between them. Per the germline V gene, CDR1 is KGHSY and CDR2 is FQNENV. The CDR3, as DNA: TGTGCCAGCAGCCAATTAGACAGTAAGACCCAGTACTTC. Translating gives CASSQLDSKTQYF.

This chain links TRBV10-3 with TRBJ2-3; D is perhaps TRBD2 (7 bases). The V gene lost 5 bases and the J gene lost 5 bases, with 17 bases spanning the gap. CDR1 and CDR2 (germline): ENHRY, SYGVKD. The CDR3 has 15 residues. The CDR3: CAISLGGLAGDTQYF. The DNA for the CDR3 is TGTGCCATCAGTCTCGGGGGGCTAGCAGGAGATACGCAGTATTTT.

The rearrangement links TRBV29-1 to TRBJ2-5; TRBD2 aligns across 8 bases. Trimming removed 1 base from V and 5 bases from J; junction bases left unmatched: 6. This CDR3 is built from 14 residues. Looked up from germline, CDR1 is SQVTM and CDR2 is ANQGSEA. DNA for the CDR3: TGCAGCGTTGAAGCGGGGGGGCCCCTGGAGACCCAGTACTTC. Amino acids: CSVEAGGPLETQYF.

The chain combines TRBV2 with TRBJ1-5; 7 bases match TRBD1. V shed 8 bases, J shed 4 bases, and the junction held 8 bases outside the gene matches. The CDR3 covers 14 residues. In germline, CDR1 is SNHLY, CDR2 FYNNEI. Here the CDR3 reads CASRTGPMNQPQHF. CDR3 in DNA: TGTGCCAGCCGGACAGGACCTATGAATCAGCCCCAGCATTTT.

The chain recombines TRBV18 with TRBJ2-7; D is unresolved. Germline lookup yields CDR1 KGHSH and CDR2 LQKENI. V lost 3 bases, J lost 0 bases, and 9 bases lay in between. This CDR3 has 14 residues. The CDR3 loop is CASSPGTDSYEQYF. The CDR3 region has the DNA TGTGCCAGCTCACCCGGAACAGACTCCTACGAGCAGTACTTC.

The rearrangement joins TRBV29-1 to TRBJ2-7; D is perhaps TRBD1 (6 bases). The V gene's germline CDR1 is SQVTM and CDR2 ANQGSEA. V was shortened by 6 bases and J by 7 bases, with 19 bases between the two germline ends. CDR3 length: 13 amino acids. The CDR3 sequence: CSVTPGAGGEQYF. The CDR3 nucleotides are TGCAGCGTAACCCCAGGGGCCGGTGGGGAGCAGTACTTC.

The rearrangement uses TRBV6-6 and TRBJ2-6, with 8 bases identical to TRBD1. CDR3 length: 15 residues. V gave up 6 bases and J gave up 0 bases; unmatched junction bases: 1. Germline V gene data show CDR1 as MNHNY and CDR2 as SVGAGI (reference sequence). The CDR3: CASRDRDSGANVLTF. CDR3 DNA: TGTGCCAGCAGGGACAGGGACTCTGGGGCCAACGTCCTGACTTTC.

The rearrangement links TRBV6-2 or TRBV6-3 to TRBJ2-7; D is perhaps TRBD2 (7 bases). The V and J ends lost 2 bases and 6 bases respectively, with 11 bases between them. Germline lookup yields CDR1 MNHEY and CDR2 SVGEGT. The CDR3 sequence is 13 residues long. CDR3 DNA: TGTGCCAGCAGTTACGGGGGCGGGAGCGAGCAGTACTTC. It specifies CASSYGGGSEQYF.

This chain's CDR3 is CASSNKLLQGVQPQHF. The CDR3 coding sequence is TGTGCCAGCAGCAACAAACTCCTCCAGGGGGTTCAGCCCCAGCATTTT. The chain recombines TRBV21-1 with TRBJ1-5; the table names TRBD1, a call not compared with the DNA. TRBV21-1 is listed as a pseudogene. CDR3 size: 16 residues.

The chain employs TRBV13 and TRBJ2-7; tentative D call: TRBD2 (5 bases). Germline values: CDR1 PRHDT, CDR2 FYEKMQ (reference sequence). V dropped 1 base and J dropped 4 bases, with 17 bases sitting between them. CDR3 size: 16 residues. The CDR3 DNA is TGTGCCAGCAGCTTAGACCCCGGAGGCGTCCCTTACGAGCAGTACTTC. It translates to CASSLDPGGVPYEQYF.

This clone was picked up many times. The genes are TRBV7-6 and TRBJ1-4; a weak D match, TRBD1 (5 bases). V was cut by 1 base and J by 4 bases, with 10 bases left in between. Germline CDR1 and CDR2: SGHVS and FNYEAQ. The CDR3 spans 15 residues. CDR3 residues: CASSLDPGVNEKLFF. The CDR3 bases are TGTGCCAGCAGCTTAGACCCGGGGGTTAATGAAAAACTGTTTTTT.

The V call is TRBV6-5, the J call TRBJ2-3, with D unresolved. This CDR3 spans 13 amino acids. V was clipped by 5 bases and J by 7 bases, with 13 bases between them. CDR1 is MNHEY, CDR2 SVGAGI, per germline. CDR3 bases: TGTGCCAGCAGTCCTGGCTCCGCCTATACGCAGTATTTT. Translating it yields CASSPGSAYTQYF.